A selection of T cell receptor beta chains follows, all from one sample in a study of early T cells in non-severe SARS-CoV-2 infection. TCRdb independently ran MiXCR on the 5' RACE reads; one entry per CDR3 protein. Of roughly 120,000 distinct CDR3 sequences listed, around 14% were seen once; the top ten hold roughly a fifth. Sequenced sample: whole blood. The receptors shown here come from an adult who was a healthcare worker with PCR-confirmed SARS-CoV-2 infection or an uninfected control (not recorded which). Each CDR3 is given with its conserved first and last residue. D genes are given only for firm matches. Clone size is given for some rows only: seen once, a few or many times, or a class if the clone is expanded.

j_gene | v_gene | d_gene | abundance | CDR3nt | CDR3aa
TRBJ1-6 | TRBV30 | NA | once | TGTGCCTGGAGTGCCTCGGGGAGCTCCTATAATTCACCCCTCCACTTT | CAWSASGSSYNSPLHF
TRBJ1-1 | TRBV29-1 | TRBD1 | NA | TGCAGCGCCATACGTGGGACAGCGAACACTGAAGCTTTCTTT | CSAIRGTANTEAFF
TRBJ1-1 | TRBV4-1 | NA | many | TGCGCCAGCAGCGGGGTAGGGCCGAGCACTGAAGCTTTCTTT | CASSGVGPSTEAFF
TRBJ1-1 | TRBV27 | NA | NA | TGTGCCAGCAGTTTATCAGGCTTGGGTACTGAAGCTTTCTTT | CASSLSGLGTEAFF
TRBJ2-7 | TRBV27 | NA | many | TGTGCCAGCAGTTATCCGGGTAAAGAGCAGTACTTC | CASSYPGKEQYF
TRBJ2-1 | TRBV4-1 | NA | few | TGCGCCAGCAGGTTAAGCAGCTACAATGAGCAGTTCTTC | CASRLSSYNEQFF
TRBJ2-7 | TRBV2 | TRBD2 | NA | TGTGCCAGCAGAGCACTAGCGGGCCGCCACTACGAGCAGTACTTC | CASRALAGRHYEQYF
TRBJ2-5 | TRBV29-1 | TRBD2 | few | TGCAGCGTCCGGCCCCCCCGGGGGGGCTCGGAGACCCAGTACTTC | CSVRPPRGGSETQYF
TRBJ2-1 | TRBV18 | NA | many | TGTGCCAGCTCACCTTATGAGCCGTACAATGAGCAGTTCTTC | CASSPYEPYNEQFF
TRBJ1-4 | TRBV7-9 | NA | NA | TGTGCCAGCAGCCCTAATGAAAAACTGTTTTTT | CASSPNEKLFF
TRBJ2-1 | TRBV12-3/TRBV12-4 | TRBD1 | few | TGTGCCAGCAGGCGGACAGGATACAATGAGCAGTTCTTC | CASRRTGYNEQFF
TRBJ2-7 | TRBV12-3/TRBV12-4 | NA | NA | TGTGCCAGCAGTTTAAGTCAGACCTCCTACGAGCAGTACTTC | CASSLSQTSYEQYF
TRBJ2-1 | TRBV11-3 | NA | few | TGTGCCAGCAGCCACAACGAGGTAGATGAGCAGTTCTTC | CASSHNEVDEQFF
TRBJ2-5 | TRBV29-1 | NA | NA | TGCAGCGTTGTCAGGAAAGAGACCCAGTACTTC | CSVVRKETQYF
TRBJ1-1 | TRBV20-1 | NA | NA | TGCAGTGCCCACGACAAATCTGAAGCTTTCTTT | CSAHDKSEAFF
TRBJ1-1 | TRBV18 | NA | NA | TGTGCCAGCTCGTCCCTTACAGGGTTGAACACTGAAGCTTTCTTT | CASSSLTGLNTEAFF
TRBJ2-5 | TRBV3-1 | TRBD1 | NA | TGTGCCAGCAGCTTACCCGGGACAGAAGAGACCCAGTACTTC | CASSLPGTEETQYF
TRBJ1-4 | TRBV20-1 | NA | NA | TGCAGTGCTACGGCAGGGAATGAAAAACTGTTTTTT | CSATAGNEKLFF
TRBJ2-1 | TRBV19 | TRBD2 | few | TGTGCCAGTAGTATTGGGACTAGCGGGGGGGACTACAATGAGCAGTTCTTC | CASSIGTSGGDYNEQFF
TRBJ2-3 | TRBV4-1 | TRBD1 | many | TGCGCCAGCAGCCAGGAGGAACAGGGGGCGAAAGATACGCAGTATTTT | CASSQEEQGAKDTQYF
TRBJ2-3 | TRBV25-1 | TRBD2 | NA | TGTGCCAGCAGTCCACAGGGACTAGCGGGAGTACCGGCAGATACGCAGTATTTT | CASSPQGLAGVPADTQYF
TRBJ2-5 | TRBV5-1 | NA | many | TGCGCCAGCAGCTTGGTTGGGGGTTCGGAGACCCAGTACTTC | CASSLVGGSETQYF
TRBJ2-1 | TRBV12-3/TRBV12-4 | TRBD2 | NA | TGTGCCAGCAGTTTAGAGATCGGACTAGCGGGACCGTCGTCCTACGGGGAGCAGTTCTTC | CASSLEIGLAGPSSYGEQFF
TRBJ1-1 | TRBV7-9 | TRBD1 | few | TGTGCCAGCAGCTGGGGACAGCTGAACACTGAAGCTTTCTTT | CASSWGQLNTEAFF
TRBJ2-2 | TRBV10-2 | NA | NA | TGCGCCAGCAGTGAGTCGGCTACGAACACCGGGGAGCTGTTTTTT | CASSESATNTGELFF
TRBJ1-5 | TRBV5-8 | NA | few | TGTGCCAGCAGCAGAGACACTTATCAGCCCCAGCATTTT | CASSRDTYQPQHF
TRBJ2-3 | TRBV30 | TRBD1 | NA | TGTGCCTGGAGCGGACAGGCGGATACGCAGTATTTT | CAWSGQADTQYF
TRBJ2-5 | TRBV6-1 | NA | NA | TGTGCCAGCGCTGGGGAGACCCAGTACTTC | CASAGETQYF
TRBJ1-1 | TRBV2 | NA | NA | TGTGCCAGCAGTGAGGAGGTTCCGAACACTGAAGCTTTCTTT | CASSEEVPNTEAFF
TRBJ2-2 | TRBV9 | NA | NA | TGTGCCAGCAGCGTCTGGACAGGGGAGCTGTTTTTT | CASSVWTGELFF
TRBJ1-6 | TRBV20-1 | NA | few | TGCAGTGCTAGAGATCACAGGTCACCCCTCCACTTT | CSARDHRSPLHF
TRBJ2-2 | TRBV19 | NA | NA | TGTGCCAGTAGCATCGACGCTGCCGGGGAGCTGTTTTTT | CASSIDAAGELFF
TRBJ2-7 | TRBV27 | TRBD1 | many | TGTGCCAGCAGCCAAGGGACAGTCTACGAGCAGTACTTC | CASSQGTVYEQYF
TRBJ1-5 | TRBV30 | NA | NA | TGTGCCTGGAGTGTTGTAGATCGCAATCAGCCCCAGCATTTT | CAWSVVDRNQPQHF
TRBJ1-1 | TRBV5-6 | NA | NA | TGTGCCAGCAGCTTGGGGGTAGGGGACACTGAAGCTTTCTTT | CASSLGVGDTEAFF
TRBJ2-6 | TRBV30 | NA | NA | TGTGCCTGGAGCCTATCCTCTGGGGCCAACGTCCTGACTTTC | CAWSLSSGANVLTF
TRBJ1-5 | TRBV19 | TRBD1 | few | TGTGCCAGTAGTTACATCAGGGGGCGAAGCAATCAGCCCCAGCATTTT | CASSYIRGRSNQPQHF